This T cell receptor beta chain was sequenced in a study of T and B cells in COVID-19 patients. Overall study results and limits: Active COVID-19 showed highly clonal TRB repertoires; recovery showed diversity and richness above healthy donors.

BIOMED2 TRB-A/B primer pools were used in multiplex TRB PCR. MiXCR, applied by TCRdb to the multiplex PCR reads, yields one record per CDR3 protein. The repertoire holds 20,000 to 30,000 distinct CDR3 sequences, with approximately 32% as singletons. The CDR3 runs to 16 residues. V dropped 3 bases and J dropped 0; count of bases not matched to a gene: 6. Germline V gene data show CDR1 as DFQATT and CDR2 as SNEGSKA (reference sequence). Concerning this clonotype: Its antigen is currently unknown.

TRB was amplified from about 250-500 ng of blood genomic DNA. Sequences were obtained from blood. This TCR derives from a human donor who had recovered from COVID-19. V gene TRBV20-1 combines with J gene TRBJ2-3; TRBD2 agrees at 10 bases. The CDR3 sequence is CSARPSGGSSTDTQYF. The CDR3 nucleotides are TGCAGTGCTAGGCCTAGCGGGGGTTCTAGCACAGATACGCAGTATTTT.